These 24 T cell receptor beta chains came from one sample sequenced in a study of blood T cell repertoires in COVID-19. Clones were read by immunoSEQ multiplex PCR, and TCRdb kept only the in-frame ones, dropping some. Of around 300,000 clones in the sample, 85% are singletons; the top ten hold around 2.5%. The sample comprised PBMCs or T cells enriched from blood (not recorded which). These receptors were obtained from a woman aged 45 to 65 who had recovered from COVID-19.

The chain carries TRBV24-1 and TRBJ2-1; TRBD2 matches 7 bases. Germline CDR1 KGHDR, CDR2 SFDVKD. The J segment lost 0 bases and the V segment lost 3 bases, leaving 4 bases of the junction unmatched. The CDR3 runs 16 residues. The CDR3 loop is CATSDPSGSSYNEQFF. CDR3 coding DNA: TGTGCCACCAGTGATCCTAGCGGTAGCTCCTACAATGAGCAGTTCTTC.

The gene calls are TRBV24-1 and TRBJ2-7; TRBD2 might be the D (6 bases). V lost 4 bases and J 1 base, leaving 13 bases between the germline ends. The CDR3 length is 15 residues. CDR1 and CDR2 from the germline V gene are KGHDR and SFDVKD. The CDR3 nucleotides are TGTGCCACCAGTGAACGCAACGGGGGTTCCTACGAGCAGTACTTC. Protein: CATSERNGGSYEQYF.

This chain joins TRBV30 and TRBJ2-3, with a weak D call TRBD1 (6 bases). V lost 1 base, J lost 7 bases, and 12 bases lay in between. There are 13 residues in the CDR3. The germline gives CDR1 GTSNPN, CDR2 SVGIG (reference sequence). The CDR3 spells CAWSELGGNTQYF. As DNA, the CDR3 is TGTGCCTGGAGTGAGTTAGGGGGTAATACGCAGTATTTT.

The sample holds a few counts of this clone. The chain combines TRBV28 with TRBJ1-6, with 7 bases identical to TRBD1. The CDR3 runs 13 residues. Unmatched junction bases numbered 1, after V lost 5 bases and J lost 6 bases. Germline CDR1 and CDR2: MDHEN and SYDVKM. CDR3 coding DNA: TGTGCCAGCAGTCGGGACAGTAATTCACCCCTCCACTTT. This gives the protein CASSRDSNSPLHF.

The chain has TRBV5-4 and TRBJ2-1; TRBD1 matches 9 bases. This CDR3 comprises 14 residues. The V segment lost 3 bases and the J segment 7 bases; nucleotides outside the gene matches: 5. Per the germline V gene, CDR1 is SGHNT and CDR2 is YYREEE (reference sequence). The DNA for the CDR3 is TGTGCCAGCAGCTCCGGGACAGGGTTTAATGAGCAGTTCTTC. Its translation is CASSSGTGFNEQFF.

This CDR3 is CASSLGAGYEQYF. CDR3 nucleotides: TGTGCCAGCAGCTTGGGGGCAGGCTACGAGCAGTACTTC. This chain uses TRBV5-4 with TRBJ2-7; the D is unclear. The CDR3 is 13 residues long. V gave up 0 bases and J gave up 3 bases, with 7 bases separating them. CDR1 is SGHNT and CDR2 is YYREEE in the germline V gene (reference sequence).

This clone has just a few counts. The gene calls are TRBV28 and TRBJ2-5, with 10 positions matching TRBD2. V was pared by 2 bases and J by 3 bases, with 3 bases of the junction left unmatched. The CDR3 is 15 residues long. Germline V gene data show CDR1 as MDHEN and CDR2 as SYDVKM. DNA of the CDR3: TGTGCCAGCAGTTTAGGGGGGACTAGCGAAGAGACCCAGTACTTC. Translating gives CASSLGGTSEETQYF.

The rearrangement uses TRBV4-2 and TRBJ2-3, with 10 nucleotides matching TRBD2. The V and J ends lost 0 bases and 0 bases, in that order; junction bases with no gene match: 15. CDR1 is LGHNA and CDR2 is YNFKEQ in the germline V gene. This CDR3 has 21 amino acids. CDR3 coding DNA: TGTGCCAGCAGCCAAGACAACCGCCGAACTAGCGGGGTTTCTAGCACAGATACGCAGTATTTT. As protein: CASSQDNRRTSGVSSTDTQYF.

The CDR3 nucleotides are TGTGCCAGTAGTAGCAGGGTGGATGAGCAGTTCTTC. Amino acids: CASSSRVDEQFF. This chain links TRBV19 with TRBJ2-1, with a possible D match to TRBD1 (5 bases). This CDR3 has 12 residues. The germline V and J ends were trimmed by 4 bases and 8 bases, with 9 bases remaining between them. Germline V gives CDR1 LNHDA, CDR2 SQIVND (reference sequence).

The CDR3 DNA follows: TGTGCCAGCAGCGTGGTGAGGGCTACGGGAGTAGCTTTCTTT. Translating it yields CASSVVRATGVAFF. The J gene is TRBJ1-1, the V gene TRBV2; D gene ambiguous. Germline V gene lookup returns CDR1 SNHLY and CDR2 FYNNEI. CDR3 length equals 14 residues. Trimming removed 6 bases from V and 10 bases from J, with 21 bases in between.

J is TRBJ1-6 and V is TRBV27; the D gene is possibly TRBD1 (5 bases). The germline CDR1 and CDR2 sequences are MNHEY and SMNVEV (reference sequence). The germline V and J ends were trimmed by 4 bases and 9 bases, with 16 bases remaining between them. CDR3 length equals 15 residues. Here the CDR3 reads CASSSPHAGASPLHF. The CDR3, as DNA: TGTGCCAGCAGTTCTCCCCACGCTGGGGCTTCACCCCTCCACTTT.

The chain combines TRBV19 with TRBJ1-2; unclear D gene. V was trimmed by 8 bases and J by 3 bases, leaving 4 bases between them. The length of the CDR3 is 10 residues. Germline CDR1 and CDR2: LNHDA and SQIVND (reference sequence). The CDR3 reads CASRDYGYTF. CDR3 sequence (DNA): TGTGCCAGTCGCGACTATGGCTACACCTTC.

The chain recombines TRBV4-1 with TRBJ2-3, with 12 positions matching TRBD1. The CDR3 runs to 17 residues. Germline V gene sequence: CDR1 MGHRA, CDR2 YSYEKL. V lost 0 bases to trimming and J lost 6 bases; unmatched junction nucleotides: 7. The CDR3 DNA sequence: TGCGCCAGCAGCCAAGATCTAGGGACAGGGGGCGCGGATACGCAGTATTTT. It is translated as CASSQDLGTGGADTQYF.

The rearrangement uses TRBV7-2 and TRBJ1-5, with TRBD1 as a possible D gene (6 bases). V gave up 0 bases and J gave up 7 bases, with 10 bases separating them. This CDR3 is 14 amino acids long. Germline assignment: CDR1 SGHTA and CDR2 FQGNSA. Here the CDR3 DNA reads TGTGCCAGCAGCTTAGCAGGGGGATACCAGCCCCAGCATTTT. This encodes CASSLAGGYQPQHF.

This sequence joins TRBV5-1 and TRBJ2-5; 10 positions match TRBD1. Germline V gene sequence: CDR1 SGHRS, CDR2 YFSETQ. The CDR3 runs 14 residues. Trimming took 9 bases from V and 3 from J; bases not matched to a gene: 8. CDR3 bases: TGCGCCACCACGACAGGGGGCTTCGAAGAGACCCAGTACTTC. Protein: CATTTGGFEETQYF.

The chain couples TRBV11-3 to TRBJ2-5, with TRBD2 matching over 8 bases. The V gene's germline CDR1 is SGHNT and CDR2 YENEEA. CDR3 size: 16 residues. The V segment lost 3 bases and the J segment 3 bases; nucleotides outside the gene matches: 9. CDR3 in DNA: TGTGCCAGCAGCTTGCGGACTAGCAAGACGGAAGAGACCCAGTACTTC. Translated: CASSLRTSKTEETQYF.

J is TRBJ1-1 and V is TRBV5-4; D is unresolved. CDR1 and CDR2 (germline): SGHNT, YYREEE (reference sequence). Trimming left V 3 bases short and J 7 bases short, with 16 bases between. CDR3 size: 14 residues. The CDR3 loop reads CASSSSAVGDEAFF. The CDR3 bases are TGTGCCAGCAGCTCGTCCGCGGTCGGTGATGAAGCTTTCTTT.

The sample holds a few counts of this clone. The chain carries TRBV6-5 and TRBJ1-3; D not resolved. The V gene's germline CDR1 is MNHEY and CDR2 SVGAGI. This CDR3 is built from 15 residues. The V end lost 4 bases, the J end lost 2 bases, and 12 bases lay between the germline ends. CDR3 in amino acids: CASSSGGGTGNTIYF. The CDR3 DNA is TGTGCCAGCAGTTCCGGCGGAGGGACTGGAAACACCATATATTTT.

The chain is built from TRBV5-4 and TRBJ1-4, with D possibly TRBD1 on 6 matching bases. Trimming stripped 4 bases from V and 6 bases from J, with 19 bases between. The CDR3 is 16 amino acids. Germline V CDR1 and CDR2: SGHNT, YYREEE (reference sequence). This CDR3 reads CASSVGPLQGHEKLFF. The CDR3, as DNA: TGTGCCAGCAGCGTCGGCCCACTACAGGGACATGAAAAACTGTTTTTT.

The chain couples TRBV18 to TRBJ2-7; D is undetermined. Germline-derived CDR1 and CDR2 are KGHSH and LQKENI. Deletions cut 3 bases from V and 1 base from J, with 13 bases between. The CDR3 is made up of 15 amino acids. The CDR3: CASSPGVPSSYEQYF. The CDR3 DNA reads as TGTGCCAGCTCACCCGGAGTACCCTCATCCTACGAGCAGTACTTC.

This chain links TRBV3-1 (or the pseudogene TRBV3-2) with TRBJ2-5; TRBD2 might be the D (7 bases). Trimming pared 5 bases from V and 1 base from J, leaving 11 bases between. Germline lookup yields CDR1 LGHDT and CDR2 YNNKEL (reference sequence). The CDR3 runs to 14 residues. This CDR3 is CASSWGGRQETQYF. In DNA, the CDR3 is TGTGCCAGCAGCTGGGGGGGGCGCCAAGAGACCCAGTACTTC.

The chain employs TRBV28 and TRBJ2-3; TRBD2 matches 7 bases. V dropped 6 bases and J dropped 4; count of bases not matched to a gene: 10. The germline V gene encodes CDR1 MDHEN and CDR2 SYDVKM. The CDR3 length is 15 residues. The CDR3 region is CASRQWGGGADTQYF. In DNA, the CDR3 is TGTGCCAGCAGGCAGTGGGGTGGGGGGGCAGATACGCAGTATTTT. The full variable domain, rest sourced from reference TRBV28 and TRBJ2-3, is DVKVTQSSRYLVKRTGEKVFLECVQDMDHENMFWYRQDPGLGLRLIYFSYDVKMKEKGDIPEGYSVSREKKERFSLILESASTNQTSMYLCASRQWGGGADTQYFGPGTRLTVL.

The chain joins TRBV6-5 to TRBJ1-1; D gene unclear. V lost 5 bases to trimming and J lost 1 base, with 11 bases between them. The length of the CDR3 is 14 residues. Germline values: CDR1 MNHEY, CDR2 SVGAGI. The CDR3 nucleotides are TGTGCCAGCAGTATCTCACATACGAACACTGAAGCTTTCTTT. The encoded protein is CASSISHTNTEAFF.

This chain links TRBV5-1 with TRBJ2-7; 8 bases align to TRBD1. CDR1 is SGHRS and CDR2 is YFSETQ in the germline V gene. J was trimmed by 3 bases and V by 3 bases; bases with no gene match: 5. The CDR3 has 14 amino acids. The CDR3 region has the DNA TGCGCCAGCAGCTGGAGGACAGGGAACTACGAGCAGTACTTC. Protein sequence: CASSWRTGNYEQYF.